This T cell receptor (beta chain) came from a study of Ad26.COV2.S vaccination and SARS-CoV-2 variants. Sequenced by immunoSEQ multiplex PCR; TCRdb stores in-frame clones only, minus some. The sample lists roughly 300,000 clones; approximately 90% were seen once. General study findings and limits: While placebo recipients had lower spike-specific TCR breadth, vaccine recipients had more.

The treatment here: about 20 received Ad26.COV2.S at low or high dose, single or two shots; about five received placebo; per-sample allocation not given. It was on day 63 after the first vaccine or placebo injection that samples were taken. Boston hosted the donor, who was an adult aged 18-55 years. Notes on this clone: Its specificity is unknown.

The germline CDR1 and CDR2 sequences are LGHNA and YNFKEQ. With 1 base removed from V and 0 bases from J, the gap between germline ends came to 10 bases. The CDR3 is 16 amino acids. This chain uses TRBV4-2 with TRBJ1-3, with D unresolved. The sequencing used peripheral blood, collected in a trial of Ad26.COV2.S vaccine versus placebo. This sequence originates from a person aged 18-65 years who received the Ad26.COV2.S COVID-19 vaccine or a placebo. Here the CDR3 reads CASSQAVESSGNTIYF. The CDR3 DNA reads TGTGCCAGCAGCCAAGCGGTGGAAAGCTCTGGAAACACCATATATTTT.